A single sample gave rise to the 20 T cell receptor beta chains below, sequenced in a study of blood T cell repertoires in COVID-19. Clones were sequenced by immunoSEQ multiplex PCR, and TCRdb holds only the in-frame ones, with some missing. The table records 150,000 or so clones, more than 60% of them present only once. The sample was peripheral blood. Receptors were obtained from a woman aged 65 to 85 with acute or convalescent COVID-19.

The chain employs TRBV27 and TRBJ2-3; 14 positions agree with TRBD2. The germline V gene encodes CDR1 MNHEY and CDR2 SMNVEV (reference sequence). The CDR3 is 15 amino acids. The V gene end was trimmed by 4 bases and the J gene end by 5 bases; junction bases not matched to a gene: 2. CDR3 nucleotide sequence: TGTGCCAGCAGTTCGGGACTAGCGGGAGTAGATACGCAGTATTTT. Amino acid sequence: CASSSGLAGVDTQYF.

The chain couples TRBV19 to TRBJ2-5; D is perhaps TRBD2 (6 bases). The V gene lost 6 bases and the J gene lost 3 bases, with 20 bases spanning the gap. This CDR3 contains 16 residues. Germline V gene sequence: CDR1 LNHDA, CDR2 SQIVND (reference sequence). The CDR3 here is CASSLTSIGGKETQYF. CDR3 nucleotides: TGTGCCAGTAGCCTTACCTCTATTGGGGGGAAAGAGACCCAGTACTTC.

Only a few counts were recorded for this clone. This sample includes further DNA sequences coding for the same CDR3. The chain recombines TRBV15 with TRBJ1-2, with a possible D match to TRBD1 (5 bases). Germline V gene lookup returns CDR1 LNHNV and CDR2 YYDKDF (reference sequence). V was clipped by 0 bases and J by 5 bases, with 13 bases between them. The CDR3 runs to 15 residues. CDR3 residues: CATSRDRGAGYGYTF. Written as DNA, the CDR3 is TGTGCCACCAGCAGAGATAGGGGCGCGGGGTATGGCTACACCTTC.

This clone was counted many times. The V and J genes are TRBV2 and TRBJ1-1; 8 bases agree with TRBD1. Trimming at V came to 6 bases and at J to 10 bases, leaving 4 bases not matched to a gene. The germline CDR1 and CDR2 sequences are SNHLY and FYNNEI. The CDR3 runs 11 residues. The CDR3 reads CASSRDRTAFF. The CDR3 DNA sequence: TGTGCCAGCAGCCGGGACAGGACAGCTTTCTTT.

The chain is built from TRBV7-2 and TRBJ2-7; a weak D match, TRBD1 (6 bases). V lost 4 bases to trimming and J lost 6 bases, with 13 bases between them. This CDR3 has 13 residues. Germline assignment: CDR1 SGHTA and CDR2 FQGNSA. DNA of the CDR3: TGTGCCAGCAGCTGGACAGTGCATAGCGAGCAGTACTTC. Protein: CASSWTVHSEQYF. The full variable domain, its missing parts supplied by reference TRBV7-2 and TRBJ2-7, is GAGVSQSPSNKVTEKGKDVELRCDPISGHTALYWYRQSLGQGLEFLIYFQGNSAPDKSGLPSDRFSAERTGGSVSTLTIQRTQQEDSAVYLCASSWTVHSEQYFGPGTRLTVT.

This clone was detected a few times. This sequence joins TRBV6-5 and TRBJ2-1; no reliable D call. The germline CDR1 and CDR2 sequences are MNHEY and SVGAGI. With 0 bases removed from V and 13 bases from J, the gap between germline ends came to 19 bases. The CDR3 has 15 amino acids. The CDR3 region has the DNA TGTGCCAGCAGTTACTCGGCCGTCGATCAAACCCGACAGTTCTTC. Its translation is CASSYSAVDQTRQFF.

This chain connects TRBV5-6 to TRBJ2-2, with 9 bases lining up with TRBD2. Losses at the gene ends were 4 bases for V and 1 base for J; bases not matched to a gene: 8. The germline V gene has CDR1 SGHDT and CDR2 YYEEEE. CDR3 size: 17 residues. This chain's CDR3 is CASSRGVSGGNTGELFF. The DNA for the CDR3 is TGTGCCAGCAGCCGCGGAGTTAGCGGGGGGAACACCGGGGAGCTGTTTTTT.

J is TRBJ1-5 and V is TRBV2; unclear D gene. Germline V gene lookup returns CDR1 SNHLY and CDR2 FYNNEI. CDR3 length equals 14 residues. The V end lost 1 base, the J end lost 4 bases, and 8 bases lay between the germline ends. The CDR3, as DNA: TGTGCCAGCAGTGAAGTCGGGGATAATCAGCCCCAGCATTTT. This encodes CASSEVGDNQPQHF.

This clone appeared a few times. CDR3 protein: CASSRLQGMNNSPLHF. The CDR3 DNA reads as TGCGCCAGCAGTCGTCTACAGGGGATGAACAATTCACCCCTCCACTTT. The chain uses TRBV5-1 and TRBJ1-6, with TRBD1 matching over 7 bases. This CDR3 region has 16 residues. V trimming: 5 bases; J trimming: 7 bases; junction bases outside the gene matches: 12. Germline CDR1 is SGHRS and CDR2 is YFSETQ. Variable domain in full (rest from reference TRBV5-1 and TRBJ1-6): KAGVTQTPRYLIKTRGQQVTLSCSPISGHRSVSWYQQTPGQGLQFLFEYFSETQRNKGNFPGRFSGRQFSNSRSEMNVSTLELGDSALYLCASSRLQGMNNSPLHFGNGTRLTVT.

V and J are TRBV11-2 and TRBJ2-2, with D unclear. The CDR3 spans 13 residues. CDR1 and CDR2 from the germline V gene are SGHAT and FQNNGV. The germline V and J ends were trimmed by 0 bases and 4 bases, with 3 bases remaining between them. The DNA of the CDR3 is TGTGCCAGCAGCTTAGACGGCACCGGGGAGCTGTTTTTT. It yields the protein CASSLDGTGELFF.

In its sample, this clone was seen a few times. The genes are TRBV10-2 and TRBJ2-1; D remains unclear. This CDR3 has 11 residues. Germline CDR1 and CDR2: WSHSY and SAAADI. Trimming cost V 5 bases and J 5 bases, with 4 bases left between them. CDR3 sequence: CASSTDNEQFF. The CDR3 DNA is TGCGCCAGCAGTACTGACAATGAGCAGTTCTTC.

V and J are TRBV10-3 and TRBJ2-7, with D perhaps matching TRBD2 (5 bases). The length of the CDR3 is 13 residues. Germline V gives CDR1 ENHRY, CDR2 SYGVKD. Trimming pared 4 bases from V and 3 bases from J, leaving 10 bases between. The CDR3, as DNA: TGTGCCATCAGTGGAGGGAATATCTACGAGCAGTACTTC. This encodes CAISGGNIYEQYF.

The chain is built from TRBV3-1 (or the pseudogene TRBV3-2) and TRBJ2-3; 8 bases fit TRBD2. The V gene end was trimmed by 7 bases and the J gene end by 4 bases; junction bases not matched to a gene: 7. The germline V gene has CDR1 LGHDT and CDR2 YNNKEL (reference sequence). The CDR3 sequence is 14 residues long. The CDR3 spells CASNSGSSADTQYF. CDR3 DNA sequence: TGTGCCAGCAACAGCGGGAGTTCGGCAGATACGCAGTATTTT.

In this sample, this clone turned up a few times. This chain links TRBV28 with TRBJ1-5, with a possible D match to TRBD1 (6 bases). This CDR3 comprises 14 residues. Trimming stripped 5 bases from V and 6 bases from J, with 14 bases between. Per the germline V gene, CDR1 is MDHEN and CDR2 is SYDVKM. CDR3 in amino acids: CASSTPGAGQPQHF. The DNA of the CDR3 is TGTGCCAGCAGTACCCCAGGGGCGGGTCAGCCCCAGCATTTT.

The chain uses TRBV3-1 (or the pseudogene TRBV3-2) and TRBJ2-7; D may be TRBD2 (5 bases). The CDR3 contains 15 residues. The germline CDR1 and CDR2 sequences are LGHDT and YNNKEL (reference sequence). The V end was cut by 1 base, the J end by 5 bases, with 15 bases between. The CDR3 nucleotides are TGTGCCAGCAGCCAAGGGGAACTAGGGCGCCACGAGCAGTACTTC. Amino acids: CASSQGELGRHEQYF.

V gene TRBV15 combines with J gene TRBJ1-6; no definite D call. The V gene lost 0 bases and the J gene lost 8 bases, with 5 bases spanning the gap. The CDR3 covers 13 residues. From germline, CDR1 is LNHNV and CDR2 YYDKDF (reference sequence). Here the CDR3 DNA reads TGTGCCACCAGCAGAGATTCGGATTCACCCCTCCACTTT. This translates into CATSRDSDSPLHF.

The V gene is TRBV20-1, the J gene TRBJ1-4, with D unclear. CDR3 length: 15 amino acids. Trimming stripped 3 bases from V and 8 bases from J, with 19 bases between. In germline, CDR1 is DFQATT, CDR2 SNEGSKA (reference sequence). This chain's CDR3 is CSASEAAESSEKLFF. As DNA, the CDR3 is TGCAGTGCTAGTGAGGCCGCGGAGAGTTCGGAAAAACTGTTTTTT.

By its share, this clone is medium-sized. V usage is TRBV5-1 and J usage is TRBJ2-1, with 8 nucleotides matching TRBD2. The V and J ends lost 3 bases and 0 bases, in that order; junction bases with no gene match: 8. The CDR3 contains 17 residues. Germline assignment: CDR1 SGHRS and CDR2 YFSETQ. Here the CDR3 reads CASSCCPTSVSYNEQFF. CDR3 bases: TGCGCCAGCAGCTGCTGTCCGACTAGCGTCTCCTACAATGAGCAGTTCTTC.

The V gene is TRBV30, the J gene TRBJ2-1; possible D gene TRBD2, 6 bases. The V end was cut by 6 bases, the J end by 14 bases, with 20 bases between. The germline V gene has CDR1 GTSNPN and CDR2 SVGIG (reference sequence). There are 12 residues in the CDR3. The CDR3: CACRFGGSVEFF. CDR3 sequence (DNA): TGTGCCTGCCGTTTCGGGGGTTCGGTAGAGTTCTTC.

This chain links TRBV6-6 with TRBJ1-2; tentatively, D is TRBD1 (6 bases). The CDR3 has 15 amino acids. Germline loops: CDR1 MNHNY, CDR2 SVGAGI (reference sequence). V lost 0 bases and J lost 4, with 12 bases in between. The CDR3 here is CASSYSSTGVYGYTF. DNA for the CDR3: TGTGCCAGCAGTTACTCGTCGACAGGAGTCTATGGCTACACCTTC.